A selection of T cell receptor beta chains follows, all from one sample in a study of T-cell reconstitution after alpha-beta-depleted transplantation in children. TCRdb processed the PCR reads anew with MiXCR; each CDR3 protein has one entry. The sample yields a few hundred thousand distinct CDR3 sequences, 25% to 30% seen once. Sequencing was performed on PBMCs, taken before TCRalphabeta/CD19-depleted stem cell transplant. The origin of the receptors is a boy under two years old with Wiskott-Aldrich syndrome, due to receive a stem cell transplant. The CDR3 runs from the conserved cysteine through the conserved F or W. The D gene is left open where the match is weak. A clone size is listed for some rows: how often the clone was seen (once, few, many), or a class if it is expanded.

NA	NA	TRBV5-1	TRBJ2-7	TGCGCCAGCAGCCGCAAGGGGGACAACTACGAGCAGTACTTC	CASSRKGDNYEQYF
NA	NA	TRBV5-1	TRBJ2-7	TGCGCCAGCAGCCCAAGCACAGGTGGTTCCTACGAGCAGTACTTC	CASSPSTGGSYEQYF
NA	NA	TRBV5-1	TRBJ2-1	TGCGCCAGCAGCTCGCTACCTATCTACAATGAGCAGTTCTTC	CASSSLPIYNEQFF
NA	NA	TRBV5-1	TRBJ2-3	TGCGCCAGCAGGGTTCCCAGCGGAAGCACAGATACGCAGTATTTT	CASRVPSGSTDTQYF
NA	NA	TRBV5-5	TRBJ1-1	TGTGCCAGCAGCGTCGACACCTGGAACACTGAAGCTTTCTTT	CASSVDTWNTEAFF
NA	NA	TRBV7-3	TRBJ2-2	TGTGCCAGCAGCTGGACTTCCACCGGGGAGCTGTTTTTT	CASSWTSTGELFF
NA	NA	TRBV7-6	TRBJ1-1	TGTGCCAGCAGCTTAGCTTCGGCCGCGAACACTGAAGCTTTCTTT	CASSLASAANTEAFF
NA	NA	TRBV7-2	TRBJ2-7	TGTGCCAGCAGCTTAGTTCGTACGAGGGAGCAGTACTTC	CASSLVRTREQYF
few	TRBD2	TRBV19	TRBJ2-1	TGTGCCAGCAACATGGGACTAGCGGGAGCTAGGTACAATGAGCAGTTCTTC	CASNMGLAGARYNEQFF
NA	NA	TRBV5-1	TRBJ2-3	TGCGCCAGCAGCTTGGGGTTAACAGGGATAGATACGCAGTATTTT	CASSLGLTGIDTQYF
NA	NA	TRBV9	TRBJ2-5	TGTGCCAGCAGCGTAGGAGGCGGACAAGAGACCCAGTACTTC	CASSVGGGQETQYF
NA	TRBD1	TRBV20-1	TRBJ2-3	TGCAGTGCACTTGACAGGGGCACAGATACGCAGTATTTT	CSALDRGTDTQYF
NA	NA	TRBV25-1	TRBJ2-2	TGTGCCAGCAGTGAATTTAAGACAGCGAACACCGGGGAGCTGTTTTTT	CASSEFKTANTGELFF
few	NA	TRBV5-1	TRBJ2-2	TGCGCCAGCAGCTTGACCGGGTCGTCCGGGGAGCTGTTTTTT	CASSLTGSSGELFF
NA	NA	TRBV3-1	TRBJ1-2	TGTGCCAGCAGCCAAGGACAGGTTTATGGCTACACCTTC	CASSQGQVYGYTF
NA	NA	TRBV5-6	TRBJ2-4	TGTGCCAGCAGCTCCGTCAGGTGGGGACTAGCCAAAAACATTCAGTACTTC	CASSSVRWGLAKNIQYF
NA	NA	TRBV2	TRBJ2-2	TGTGCCAGCAGTGAAGAGTACACCGGGGAGCTGTTTTTT	CASSEEYTGELFF
NA	NA	TRBV27	TRBJ2-1	TGTGCCAGCAGCCATGGCAAAACAGGAAGCTCCTACAATGACCAGTTCTTC	CASSHGKTGSSYNDQFF
NA	NA	TRBV24-1	TRBJ2-1	TGTGCCACCAGGAATCCTTCTACTGAGCAGTTCTTC	CATRNPSTEQFF
NA	NA	TRBV20-1	TRBJ2-3	TGCAGTGCTAGAGATGCGGCAAGGGGTAGAGATACGCAGTATTTT	CSARDAARGRDTQYF
NA	NA	TRBV12-3/TRBV12-4	TRBJ2-1	TGTGCCAGCAGTTTGGACGGTCACACTGAGCAGTTCTTC	CASSLDGHTEQFF
few	NA	TRBV5-1	TRBJ2-2	TGCGCCAGCAGCCTCTGGGAGGGGGCGATCACCGGGGAGCTGTTTTTT	CASSLWEGAITGELFF